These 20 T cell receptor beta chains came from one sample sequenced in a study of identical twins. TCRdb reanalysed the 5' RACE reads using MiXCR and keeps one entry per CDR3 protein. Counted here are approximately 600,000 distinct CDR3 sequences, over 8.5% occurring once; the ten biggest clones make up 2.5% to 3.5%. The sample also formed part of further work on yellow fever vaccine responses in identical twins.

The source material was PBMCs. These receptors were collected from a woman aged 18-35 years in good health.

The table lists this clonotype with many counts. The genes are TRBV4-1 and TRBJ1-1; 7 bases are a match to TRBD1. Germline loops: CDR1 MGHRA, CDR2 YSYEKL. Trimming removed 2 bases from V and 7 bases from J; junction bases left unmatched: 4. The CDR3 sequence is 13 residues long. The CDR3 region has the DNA TGCGCCAGCAGCCAACCGGGACAGTTTGAAGCTTTCTTT. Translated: CASSQPGQFEAFF.

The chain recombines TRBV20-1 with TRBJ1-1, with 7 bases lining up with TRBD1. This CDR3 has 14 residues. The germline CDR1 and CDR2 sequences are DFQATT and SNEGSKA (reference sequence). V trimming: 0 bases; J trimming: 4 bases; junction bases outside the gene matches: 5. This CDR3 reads CSARDPQGGTEAFF. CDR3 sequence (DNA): TGCAGTGCTAGAGATCCCCAGGGGGGCACTGAAGCTTTCTTT.

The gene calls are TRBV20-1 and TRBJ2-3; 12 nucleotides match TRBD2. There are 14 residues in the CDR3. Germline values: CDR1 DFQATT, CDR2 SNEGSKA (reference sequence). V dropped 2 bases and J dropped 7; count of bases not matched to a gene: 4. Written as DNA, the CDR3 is TGCAGTGCTAGATCTAGCGGGGGGGCAAATACGCAGTATTTT. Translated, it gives CSARSSGGANTQYF.

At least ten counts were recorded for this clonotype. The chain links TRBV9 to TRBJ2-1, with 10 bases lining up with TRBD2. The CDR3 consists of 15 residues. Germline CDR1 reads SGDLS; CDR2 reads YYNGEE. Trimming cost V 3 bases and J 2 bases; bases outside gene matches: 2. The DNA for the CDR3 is TGTGCCAGCAGCGAACTAGCGGGGCCCTACAATGAGCAGTTCTTC. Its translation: CASSELAGPYNEQFF. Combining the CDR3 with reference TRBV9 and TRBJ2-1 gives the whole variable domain DSGVTQTPKHLITATGQRVTLRCSPRSGDLSVYWYQQSLDQGLQFLIQYYNGEERAKGNILERFSAQQFPDLHSELNLSSLELGDSALYFCASSELAGPYNEQFFGPGTRLTVL.

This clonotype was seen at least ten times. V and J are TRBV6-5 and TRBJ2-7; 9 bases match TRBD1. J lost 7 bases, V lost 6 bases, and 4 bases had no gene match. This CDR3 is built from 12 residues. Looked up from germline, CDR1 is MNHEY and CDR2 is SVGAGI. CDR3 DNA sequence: TGTGCCAGCAGACAGGGGGCGAGGGAGCAGTACTTC. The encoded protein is CASRQGAREQYF.

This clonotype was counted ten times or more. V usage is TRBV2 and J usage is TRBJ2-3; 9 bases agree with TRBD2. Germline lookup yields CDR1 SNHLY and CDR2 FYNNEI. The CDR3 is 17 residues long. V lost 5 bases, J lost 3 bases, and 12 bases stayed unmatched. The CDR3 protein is CASSRSPSGGPTDTQYF. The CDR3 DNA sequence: TGTGCCAGCAGTAGAAGCCCGAGCGGGGGGCCTACAGATACGCAGTATTTT.

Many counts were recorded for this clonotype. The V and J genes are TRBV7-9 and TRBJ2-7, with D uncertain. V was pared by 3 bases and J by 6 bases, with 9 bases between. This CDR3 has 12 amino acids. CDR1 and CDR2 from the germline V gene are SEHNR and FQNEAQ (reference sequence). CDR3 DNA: TGTGCCAGCAGCTTGGTAGAAGGCGAGCAGTACTTC. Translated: CASSLVEGEQYF. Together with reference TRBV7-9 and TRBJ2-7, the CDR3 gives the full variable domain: DTGVSQNPRHKITKRGQNVTFRCDPISEHNRLYWYRQTLGQGPEFLTYFQNEAQLEKSRLLSDRFSAERPKGSFSTLEIQRTEQGDSAMYLCASSLVEGEQYFGPGTRLTVT.

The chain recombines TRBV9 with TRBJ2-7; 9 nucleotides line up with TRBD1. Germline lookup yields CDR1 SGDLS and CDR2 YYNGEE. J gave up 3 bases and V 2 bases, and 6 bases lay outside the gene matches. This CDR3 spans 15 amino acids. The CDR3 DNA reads TGTGCCAGCAGCGTGTCTGAGGACAGGGGCTACGAGCAGTACTTC. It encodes CASSVSEDRGYEQYF.

The CDR3 is CASSQRWKQGHNYGYTF. In DNA, the CDR3 is TGTGCCAGCAGCCAAAGATGGAAACAGGGACATAACTATGGCTACACCTTC. The V and J genes are TRBV3-1 and TRBJ1-2; the D gene is possibly TRBD1 (6 bases). The CDR3 extends over 17 amino acids. Germline values: CDR1 LGHDT, CDR2 YNNKEL (reference sequence). Between the trimmed V and J ends, which lost 2 bases and 1 base, there was a span of 17 bases.

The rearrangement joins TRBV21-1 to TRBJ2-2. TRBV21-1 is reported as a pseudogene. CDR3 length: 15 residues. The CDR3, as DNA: TGTGCCAGCAGCAAGGTTTCCAGCCGGACCGGGGAGCTGTTTTTT. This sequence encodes CASSKVSSRTGELFF.

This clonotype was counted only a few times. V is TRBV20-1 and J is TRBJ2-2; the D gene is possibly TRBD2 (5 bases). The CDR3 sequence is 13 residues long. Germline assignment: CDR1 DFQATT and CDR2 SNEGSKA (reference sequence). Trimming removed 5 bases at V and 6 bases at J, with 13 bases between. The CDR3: CSAFPLAAGELFF. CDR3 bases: TGCAGTGCTTTCCCGCTAGCCGCCGGGGAGCTGTTTTTT.

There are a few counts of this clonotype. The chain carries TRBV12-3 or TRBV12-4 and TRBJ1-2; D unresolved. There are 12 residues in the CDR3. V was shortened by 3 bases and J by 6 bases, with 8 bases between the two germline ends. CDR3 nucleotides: TGTGCCAGCAGTTTCTCTCGAGATGGCTACACCTTC. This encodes CASSFSRDGYTF.

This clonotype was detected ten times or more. The CDR3 coding sequence is TGCGCCAGCAGCCAAGATTACCGGGGTCTCACCGGGGAGCTGTTTTTT. Its translation: CASSQDYRGLTGELFF. The V call is TRBV4-3, the J call TRBJ2-2, with D tentatively TRBD2 (5 bases). In germline, CDR1 is LGHNA, CDR2 YSLEER. The V end lost 0 bases, the J end lost 4 bases, and 12 bases lay between the germline ends. The CDR3 totals 16 residues.

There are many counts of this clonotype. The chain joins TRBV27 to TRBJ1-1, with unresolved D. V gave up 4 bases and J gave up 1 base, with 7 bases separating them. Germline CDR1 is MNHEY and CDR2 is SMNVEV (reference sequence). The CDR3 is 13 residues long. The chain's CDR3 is CASSYGSNTEAFF. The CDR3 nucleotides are TGTGCCAGCAGTTACGGCTCGAACACTGAAGCTTTCTTT.

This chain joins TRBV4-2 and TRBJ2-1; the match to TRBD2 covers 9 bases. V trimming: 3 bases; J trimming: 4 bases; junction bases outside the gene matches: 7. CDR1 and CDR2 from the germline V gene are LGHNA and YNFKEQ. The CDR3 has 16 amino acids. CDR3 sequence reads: CASSQPPGLAYNEQFF. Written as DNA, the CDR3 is TGTGCCAGCAGCCAGCCCCCGGGACTAGCTTACAATGAGCAGTTCTTC.

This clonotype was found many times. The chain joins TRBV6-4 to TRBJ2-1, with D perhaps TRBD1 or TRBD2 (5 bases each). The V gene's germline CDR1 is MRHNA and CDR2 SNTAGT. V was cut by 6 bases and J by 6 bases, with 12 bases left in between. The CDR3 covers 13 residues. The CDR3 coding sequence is TGTGCCAGCAGCACCGGGACGCCCAATGAGCAGTTCTTC. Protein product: CASSTGTPNEQFF.

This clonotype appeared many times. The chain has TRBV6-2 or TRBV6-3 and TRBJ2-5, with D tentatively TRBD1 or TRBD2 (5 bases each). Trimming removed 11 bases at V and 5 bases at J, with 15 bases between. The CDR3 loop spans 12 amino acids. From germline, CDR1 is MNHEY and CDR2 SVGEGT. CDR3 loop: CALGRTGETQYF. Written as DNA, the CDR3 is TGTGCCCTGGGACGGACGGGGGAGACCCAGTACTTC.

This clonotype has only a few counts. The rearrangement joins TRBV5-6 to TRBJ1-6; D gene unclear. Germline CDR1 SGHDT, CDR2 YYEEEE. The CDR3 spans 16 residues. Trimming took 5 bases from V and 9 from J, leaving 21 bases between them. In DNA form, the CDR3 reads TGTGCCAGCAGTCTCGGTTTCAGAAAGGAAGGTTCACCCCTCCACTTT. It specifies CASSLGFRKEGSPLHF.

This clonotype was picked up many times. The CDR3 DNA reads TGCGCCAGCAGCTTGTTTACGGGAGTGTCTGGGAATGAGCAGTTCTTC. Translation gives CASSLFTGVSGNEQFF. The genes are TRBV5-1 and TRBJ2-1; D may be TRBD2 (6 bases). Germline values: CDR1 SGHRS, CDR2 YFSETQ. V was cut by 1 base and J by 7 bases, with 18 bases left in between. There are 16 residues in the CDR3.

CDR3 region: CASELAGGNEQFF. CDR3 DNA sequence: TGTGCCAGCGAACTAGCGGGAGGGAATGAGCAGTTCTTC. V gene TRBV28 combines with J gene TRBJ2-1; 13 positions match TRBD2. From germline, CDR1 is MDHEN and CDR2 SYDVKM. The CDR3 spans 13 residues. V was clipped by 8 bases and J by 7 bases; unmatched bases: 2.